These T cell receptor beta chains were read from a single sample in a study of radiation and T cells in renal cell carcinoma. Sequencing was performed with immunoSEQ multiplex PCR; in TCRdb, only in-frame clones are kept and a portion is missing. The data hold approximately 65,000 clones, with about three quarters observed a single time. Sequencing was performed on blood, taken from a patient whose treatment included radiotherapy and nephrectomy. The receptor set was obtained from a man between 60 and 70 years old with renal cell carcinoma. Both conserved end residues are part of each CDR3. The D gene is left open where the match is weak. Clone size is stated in some rows and not others, as once, few, many or a class when expanded.

NA | TRBJ2-5 | TRBD2 | TRBV7-7 | CASSFKGGREETQYF | TGTGCCAGCAGCTTTAAAGGCGGGAGGGAAGAGACCCAGTACTTC
once | TRBJ2-7 | NA | TRBV4-3 | CASSQDGAAPYEQYF | TGCGCCAGCAGCCAAGATGGAGCAGCCCCCTACGAGCAGTACTTC
NA | TRBJ1-1 | TRBD1 | TRBV10-3 | CAIEGTGGEAFF | TGTGCCATCGAGGGGACAGGGGGTGAAGCTTTCTTT
NA | TRBJ1-4 | TRBD1 | TRBV30 | CAWSIGQGEDEKLFF | TGTGCCTGGAGCATCGGACAGGGGGAGGATGAAAAACTGTTTTTT
NA | TRBJ2-1 | NA | TRBV7-6 | CASSHGVNNEQFF | TGTGCCAGCAGCCATGGGGTGAACAATGAGCAGTTCTTC
NA | TRBJ1-5 | NA | TRBV27 | CASSLTGYQPQHF | TGTGCCAGCAGTCTAACTGGGTATCAGCCCCAGCATTTT
once | TRBJ1-5 | NA | TRBV7-9 | CASSLGSGVSNQPQHF | TGTGCCAGCAGCTTAGGGTCGGGGGTGAGCAATCAGCCCCAGCATTTT
NA | TRBJ1-1 | NA | TRBV7-9 | CASSLGQNTEAFF | TGTGCCAGCAGCTTAGGACAGAACACTGAAGCTTTCTTT
few | TRBJ1-6 | NA | TRBV7-9 | CASSLALGDNSPLHF | TGTGCCAGCAGCTTAGCTCTGGGGGATAATTCACCCCTCCACTTT
NA | TRBJ2-7 | NA | TRBV27 | CASSLGTPSYEQYF | TGTGCCAGCAGTTTAGGGACACCCTCCTACGAGCAGTACTTC
NA | TRBJ1-1 | NA | TRBV19 | CASREQALLNTEAFF | TGTGCCAGTAGGGAACAGGCGCTACTGAACACTGAAGCTTTCTTT
NA | TRBJ1-4 | NA | TRBV7-2 | CASSFRGLNEKLFF | TGTGCCAGCAGCTTCCGGGGCCTTAATGAAAAACTGTTTTTT
NA | TRBJ1-1 | NA | TRBV19 | CASRKKGKAFF | TGTGCCAGTAGGAAGAAAGGGAAAGCTTTCTTT
few | TRBJ1-5 | NA | TRBV19 | CASSIGRYSNQPQHF | TGTGCCAGTAGTATAGGGCGGTATAGCAATCAGCCCCAGCATTTT
NA | TRBJ1-2 | NA | TRBV7-3 | CASSLTGSPPPYGYTF | TGTGCCAGCAGCTTAACCGGGAGCCCCCCCCCATATGGCTACACCTTC
NA | TRBJ2-3 | TRBD1 | TRBV5-6 | CASSWDRGPDTQYF | TGTGCCAGCAGCTGGGACAGGGGGCCAGATACGCAGTATTTT
NA | TRBJ2-6 | NA | TRBV9 | CASSVVWAGANVLTF | TGTGCCAGCAGCGTAGTCTGGGCTGGGGCCAACGTCCTGACTTTC
few | TRBJ2-1 | TRBD1 | TRBV30 | CAWSIGQGARNEQFF | TGTGCCTGGAGTATTGGACAGGGGGCGCGAAATGAGCAGTTCTTC
once | TRBJ2-5 | TRBD1 | TRBV27 | CASSEGQGALETQYF | TGTGCCAGCAGTGAGGGACAGGGGGCCCTCGAGACCCAGTACTTC
NA | TRBJ1-2 | NA | TRBV5-1 | CASSLTTRNGYTF | TGCGCCAGCAGCTTGACGACACGGAATGGCTACACCTTC
NA | TRBJ2-1 | NA | TRBV15 | CATSSGDRVGVVAYNEQFF | TGTGCCACCAGCAGCGGAGATCGGGTGGGGGTGGTCGCCTACAATGAGCAGTTCTTC
NA | TRBJ1-5 | NA | TRBV19 | CASSIEDSPDSNQPQHF | TGTGCCAGTAGTATCGAGGACAGTCCGGATAGCAATCAGCCCCAGCATTTT
NA | TRBJ2-3 | NA | TRBV19 | CASKALASTDTQYF | TGTGCCAGTAAGGCCCTCGCCTCTACAGATACGCAGTATTTT
NA | TRBJ2-1 | NA | TRBV11-2 | CASSGAGRARSYNEQFF | TGTGCCAGCAGCGGGGCAGGCAGGGCCCGCTCCTACAATGAGCAGTTCTTC
NA | TRBJ2-3 | NA | TRBV10-3 | CAISESTDVAQGGQYF | TGTGCCATCAGTGAGTCGACGGACGTGGCTCAGGGTGGGCAGTATTTT
NA | TRBJ2-5 | NA | TRBV7-9 | CASSLGGGSPETQYF | TGTGCCAGCAGCTTAGGTGGGGGCTCCCCAGAGACCCAGTACTTC
NA | TRBJ2-1 | TRBD1 | TRBV7-9 | CASSPGTGEAEQFF | TGTGCCAGCAGCCCCGGGACAGGGGAGGCTGAGCAGTTCTTC
NA | TRBJ2-3 | NA | TRBV7-9 | CASSPGTASGYTQYF | TGTGCCAGCAGCCCCGGGACCGCCTCTGGGTATACGCAGTATTTT
NA | TRBJ2-5 | NA | TRBV29-1 | CSVDTSSVETQYF | TGCAGCGTTGATACTAGTAGCGTGGAGACCCAGTACTTC
NA | TRBJ1-1 | TRBD1 | TRBV30 | CAWKYFGTGENTEAFF | TGTGCCTGGAAGTACTTCGGGACAGGTGAGAACACTGAAGCTTTCTTT
NA | TRBJ1-2 | TRBD1 | TRBV27 | CASSLTQRDSRTGGYTF | TGTGCCAGCAGTTTAACCCAGAGGGACAGCCGGACGGGTGGCTACACCTTC
NA | TRBJ2-1 | NA | TRBV15 | CATSRDRRDNEQFF | TGTGCCACCAGCAGAGATCGTAGGGACAATGAGCAGTTCTTC
NA | TRBJ1-2 | TRBD1 | TRBV4-3 | CASSQLTGGETGYTF | TGCGCCAGCAGCCAGCTGACAGGGGGCGAAACTGGCTACACCTTC
few | TRBJ1-5 | NA | TRBV12-5 | CASGLDPWRYSNQPQHF | TGTGCTAGTGGTTTGGACCCTTGGCGGTATAGCAATCAGCCCCAGCATTTT
NA | TRBJ2-5 | NA | TRBV10-1 | CASSDGQQETQYF | TGCGCCAGCAGTGACGGGCAACAAGAGACCCAGTACTTC
few | TRBJ1-2 | NA | TRBV29-1 | CSVDSQGGYGYTF | TGCAGCGTTGATTCCCAGGGAGGCTATGGCTACACCTTC
NA | TRBJ2-7 | TRBD1 | TRBV5-6 | CASSRRGQGAFEQYF | TGTGCCAGCAGCCGCAGAGGACAGGGGGCTTTCGAGCAGTACTTC
NA | TRBJ1-1 | NA | TRBV27 | CASFRVDRRTEAFF | TGTGCCAGCTTCCGGGTGGATCGAAGAACTGAAGCTTTCTTT
NA | TRBJ1-3 | NA | TRBV18 | CASSPRDETGNTIYF | TGTGCCAGCTCACCCAGAGATGAAACTGGAAACACCATATATTTT
NA | TRBJ2-7 | TRBD1 | TRBV6-5 | CASSPTGTYEQYF | TGTGCCAGCAGTCCGACAGGGACCTACGAGCAGTACTTC
NA | TRBJ1-1 | NA | TRBV2 | CASSEGGRDLAFF | TGTGCCAGCAGTGAGGGGGGCAGGGATTTAGCTTTCTTT
NA | TRBJ1-1 | NA | TRBV30 | CACSPRRAEAFF | TGTGCCTGTTCACCCAGGAGGGCTGAAGCTTTCTTT
few | TRBJ2-1 | NA | TRBV5-5 | CASSLGNEQFF | TGTGCCAGCAGCTTGGGCAATGAGCAGTTCTTC
NA | TRBJ2-5 | TRBD1 | TRBV14 | CASSPWDRAETQYF | TGTGCCAGCAGCCCTTGGGACAGGGCAGAGACCCAGTACTTC
few | TRBJ1-6 | NA | TRBV6-6 | CASSLGGTGYNSPLHF | TGTGCCAGCAGTCTCGGCGGGACTGGCTATAATTCACCCCTCCACTTT
NA | TRBJ1-2 | TRBD1 | TRBV29-1 | CSAGEGQGIYGYTF | TGCAGCGCCGGGGAGGGACAGGGCATCTATGGCTACACCTTC
NA | TRBJ2-5 | TRBD2 | TRBV7-4 | CASSLGGVDGSGAKETQYF | TGTGCCAGCAGCTTAGGCGGGGTGGATGGCAGCGGGGCCAAAGAGACCCAGTACTTC
once | TRBJ2-5 | NA | TRBV5-1 | CASSSQMEETQYF | TGCGCCAGCAGCTCCCAGATGGAAGAGACCCAGTACTTC
NA | TRBJ1-6 | NA | TRBV6-6 | CASRPVNSPLHF | TGTGCCAGCAGACCCGTAAATTCACCCCTCCACTTT
NA | TRBJ1-2 | NA | TRBV11-3 | CASSLDNRWEGYTF | TGTGCCAGCAGCTTAGATAATAGGTGGGAAGGCTACACCTTC
NA | TRBJ2-3 | TRBD2 | TRBV9 | CASSVEIGLAGAGDTQYF | TGTGCCAGCAGCGTAGAGATCGGGCTAGCGGGGGCCGGAGATACGCAGTATTTT
few | TRBJ2-1 | NA | TRBV25-1 | CASSELVEQFF | TGTGCCAGCAGTGAATTGGTTGAGCAGTTCTTC
NA | TRBJ1-1 | NA | TRBV6-5 | CASSSPGSAEAFF | TGTGCCAGCAGTTCCCCAGGGTCGGCTGAAGCTTTCTTT
NA | TRBJ2-4 | TRBD1 | TRBV28 | CASTPTGELAKNIQYF | TGTGCCAGCACCCCGACAGGGGAGCTAGCCAAAAACATTCAGTACTTC
NA | TRBJ1-4 | NA | TRBV30 | CASTSGTAGGEKLFF | TGTGCCTCCACCTCCGGGACGGCGGGAGGGGAAAAACTGTTTTTT
NA | TRBJ2-5 | TRBD2 | TRBV5-1 | CASRSGGAFETQYF | TGCGCCAGCAGGAGCGGGGGGGCTTTCGAGACCCAGTACTTC
NA | TRBJ1-1 | NA | TRBV6-4 | CASSAELNTEAFF | TGTGCCAGCAGTGCGGAACTGAACACTGAAGCTTTCTTT
NA | TRBJ2-5 | NA | TRBV9 | CASSADVQETQYF | TGTGCCAGCAGCGCCGACGTCCAAGAGACCCAGTACTTC
once | TRBJ2-7 | TRBD1 | TRBV7-9 | CASSPQGPYEQYF | TGTGCCAGCAGCCCACAGGGGCCCTACGAGCAGTACTTC